A single T cell receptor (beta chain) is shown here with its context. The sample holds one count of this clone. Its target antigen remains unknown. No per-base quality is available; no much larger clone lies one base away. The data were taken from a study of shared clonotypes between healthy human individuals (TCRdb year 2020). About the full investigation: The cohort included three men and a couple of women between 18 and 49 years of age. To estimate repertoire size and how much clonotypes are shared between individuals, the study performed deep sequencing of blood TCR repertoires from a few healthy adults. Leukapheresis yielded between about 0.9 and 9.5 billion PBMCs per donor. For each donor, three plates each were used for CD4 naive and CD4 memory, two plates were used for CD8 naive, and one plate was used for CD8 memory. Libraries were prepared and TCR repertoires were sequenced by different laboratories using diverse techniques, in order to increase sequencing depth and limit assay-specific biases. Broader findings and caveats from the paper: Naive subsets generally had larger estimated clonotype richness than memory subsets did. Across several donors, around 5% of naive CD4, roughly 3.5% of naive CD8, 2.3% of memory CD4, and approximately 0.4% of memory CD8 clonotypes were shared. Sampling was limited to blood, and TCR repertoires in tissue likely differ from TCR repertoires in blood. Incomplete sequencing was indicated by rarefaction of sorted-subset datasets, despite the large sequencing depth. Because the study included a small number of donors, the genetic and exposure-history diversity represented was limited. Based on pairwise subsampling, the degree of clonotype sharing among donors was expected to be affected by sequencing depth. Higher generation probabilities were observed for clonotypes shared by all four sorted-subset donors than for non-shared clonotypes.

Deletion took 4 bases off V and 3 bases off J, with a span of 12 bases between the germline ends. The CDR3, cysteine through phenylalanine, is 15 amino acids long. The sequence is cut down to CDR3 DNA, 45 bases in frame from base 1. CDR1 and CDR2 are drawn from the germline V gene (reference sequence): MNHEY, SMNVEV. Using the deep immunoSEQ assay, TCR CDR3 regions were amplified from genomic DNA by multiplex PCR. Genomic DNA extracted from each cell subset was distributed evenly over all wells of several immunoSEQ 96-well plates, and each plate served as one replicate. For sorted subsets, roughly 200 ng of genomic DNA, equivalent to 30,000 or so T cell genomes, went into each replicate PCR. The purified libraries were quantified using a Qubit 3.0 fluorometer, sized with a Bioanalyzer 2100, and then quantified again using the KAPA Library Quantification kit. Every immunoSEQ 96-well plate was sequenced on a dedicated single-read 150-cycle Illumina NextSeq 550 flow cell. The original pipeline was this. Because only junctional sequences without quality scores were contained in the immunoSEQ output, filtering matching that applied to full-length reads could not be performed. To assign V/J genes and CDR3, sequences were annotated against IMGT germline references using PyIR, a Python wrapper for IgBLAST v1.9. Reads with weak V/J assignments (E-value above 1e-6), missing CDR3, stop codons, out-of-frame junctions, or ambiguous translated residues were removed. V3J clonotypes were defined as sequences sharing an identical inferred V gene, J gene, and CDR3 amino acid sequence. The percentage overlap between two repertoires was calculated by dividing the number of shared unique clonotypes by the size of the smaller repertoire. RTK rarefaction, the Chao1 estimator, and Recon v2.1 estimates of unobserved clonotypes were used to assess repertoire richness. Generation probabilities were computed with OLGA for all TCRbeta clonotypes obtained by the gDNA method from four donors. TCRdb's version of the immuneACCESS table is confined to in-frame rearrangements and falls short of the full clone set. An unresolved V gene accounts for under half of the shortfall where checked; the remainder is of unknown origin. Clone size and the V and J calls come from that table; the DNA yielded D and trimming. Recorded for this sample are roughly 2.1 million clones; approximately 94% of them occurred a single time. About 1.8% of the sample is in the top ten clones.

CD8 naive samples were CD45RO-negative cells positively selected for CCR7, giving a CD45RA+CCR7+ population that excluded TemRA cells. The donors were healthy, HIV-negative adults with no recently reported acute infections or vaccinations. All donors were Caucasian adults living in Nashville, Tennessee, USA. After blood collection by leukapheresis, PBMCs were isolated using Ficoll-Histopaque density gradient centrifugation and then cryopreserved in the vapor phase of liquid nitrogen. Purity and quantity of every magnetically sorted T cell population were checked by analytical flow cytometry. From each sorted fraction, genomic DNA was isolated and quantified by UV absorbance on a Nanodrop 2000c.

The sequencing input was naive CD8+ T cells from PBMCs. Taken with the paper, the label for cell subset or site translates to: CD45RA+CCR7+. The sequence came from a young man in good health. Some clones in this sample may be carry-over from other donors' samples. The rearrangement combines TRBV27 with TRBJ2-2, and the D gene may be TRBD2, 5 bases matching. The CDR3 region has the sequence CASSSPTRDTGELFF. The DNA sequence follows: TGTGCCAGCAGTTCCCCCACTAGAGACACCGGGGAGCTGTTTTTT.